These 7 T cell receptor beta chains were all obtained from the same sample, sequenced in a study of T cells in localized non-small cell lung cancer. Clones were sequenced by immunoSEQ multiplex PCR, and TCRdb holds only the in-frame ones, with some missing. The profile shows about 83,000 clones, 75% to 85% of them singletons. The material sequenced was peripheral blood, taken before any cancer treatment. These receptors all come from an older female donor with stage I lung adenocarcinoma.

Only a few counts were recorded for this clone. The chain couples TRBV5-1 to TRBJ1-1; TRBD1 aligns across 7 bases. Looked up from germline, CDR1 is SGHRS and CDR2 is YFSETQ. Trimming cost V 4 bases and J 0 bases; bases outside gene matches: 6. The CDR3 has 15 residues. The CDR3 bases are TGCGCCAGCAGCACCTCGACAGGGATGAACACTGAAGCTTTCTTT. Translation gives CASSTSTGMNTEAFF.

The V and J genes are TRBV19 and TRBJ1-2; the D is unclear. V lost 8 bases and J 5 bases, leaving 15 bases between the germline ends. Germline V gene sequence: CDR1 LNHDA, CDR2 SQIVND (reference sequence). This CDR3 region has 13 residues. The CDR3, as DNA: TGTGCCAGTTCTGTCAATGGGGAGTATGGCTACACCTTC. Protein sequence: CASSVNGEYGYTF.

CDR3 DNA sequence: TGTGCCAGCAGTGGGGACGGGGGGGAACGTGAAAAACTGTTTTTT. It translates to CASSGDGGEREKLFF. The chain combines TRBV2 with TRBJ1-4, with D possibly being TRBD1 (5 bases). The CDR3 covers 15 residues. The V end was cut by 4 bases, the J end by 7 bases, with 16 bases between. Germline CDR1 reads SNHLY; CDR2 reads FYNNEI.

CDR3 coding DNA: TGTGCCAGCAGTTTACAGGATACTGAAGCTTTCTTT. Translated, it gives CASSLQDTEAFF. The chain is built from TRBV28 and TRBJ1-1; no definite D call. V gave up 2 bases and J gave up 5 bases, with 6 bases separating them. CDR1 and CDR2 from the germline V gene are MDHEN and SYDVKM. This CDR3 has 12 amino acids.

The J gene is TRBJ1-3, the V gene TRBV30, with 7 bases identical to TRBD1. Germline V gives CDR1 GTSNPN, CDR2 SVGIG (reference sequence). This CDR3 has 16 amino acids. V dropped 5 bases and J dropped 0; count of bases not matched to a gene: 10. Written as DNA, the CDR3 is TGTGCCTGGGGGGGACAGCTAATTTCCTCTGGAAACACCATATATTTT. Translating it yields CAWGGQLISSGNTIYF.

This sequence joins TRBV4-3 and TRBJ1-2; no clear D gene. Trimming took off 1 base at V and 1 base at J, with 16 bases between the two ends. CDR3 length equals 17 residues. CDR1 and CDR2 from the germline V gene are LGHNA and YSLEER. DNA of the CDR3: TGCGCCAGCAGCCAAGCCACAGCGGGCGCCCTTAACTATGGCTACACCTTC. Its protein is CASSQATAGALNYGYTF.

This chain connects TRBV27 to TRBJ1-4, with D uncertain. Trimming removed 5 bases from V and 2 bases from J, with 12 bases in between. This CDR3 region has 15 residues. The germline V gene encodes CDR1 MNHEY and CDR2 SMNVEV (reference sequence). In DNA form, the CDR3 reads TGTGCCAGCAGTCCCCGGATGGCGACTAATGAAAAACTGTTTTTT. This sequence encodes CASSPRMATNEKLFF.